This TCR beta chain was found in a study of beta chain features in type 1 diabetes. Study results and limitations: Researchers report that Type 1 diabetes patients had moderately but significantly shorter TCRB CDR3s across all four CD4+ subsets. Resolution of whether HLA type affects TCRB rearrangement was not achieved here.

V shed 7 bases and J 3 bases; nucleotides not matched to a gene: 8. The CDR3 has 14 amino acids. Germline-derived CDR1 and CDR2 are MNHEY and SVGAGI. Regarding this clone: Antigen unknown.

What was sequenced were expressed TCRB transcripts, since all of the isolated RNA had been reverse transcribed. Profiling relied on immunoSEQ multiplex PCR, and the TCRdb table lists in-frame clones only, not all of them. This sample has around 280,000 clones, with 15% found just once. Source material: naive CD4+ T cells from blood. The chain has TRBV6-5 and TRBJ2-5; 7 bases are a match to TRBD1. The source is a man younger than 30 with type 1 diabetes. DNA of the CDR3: TGTGCCAGCAAGGGGGCGTCGAGTAAAGAGACCCAGTACTTC. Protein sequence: CASKGASSKETQYF.